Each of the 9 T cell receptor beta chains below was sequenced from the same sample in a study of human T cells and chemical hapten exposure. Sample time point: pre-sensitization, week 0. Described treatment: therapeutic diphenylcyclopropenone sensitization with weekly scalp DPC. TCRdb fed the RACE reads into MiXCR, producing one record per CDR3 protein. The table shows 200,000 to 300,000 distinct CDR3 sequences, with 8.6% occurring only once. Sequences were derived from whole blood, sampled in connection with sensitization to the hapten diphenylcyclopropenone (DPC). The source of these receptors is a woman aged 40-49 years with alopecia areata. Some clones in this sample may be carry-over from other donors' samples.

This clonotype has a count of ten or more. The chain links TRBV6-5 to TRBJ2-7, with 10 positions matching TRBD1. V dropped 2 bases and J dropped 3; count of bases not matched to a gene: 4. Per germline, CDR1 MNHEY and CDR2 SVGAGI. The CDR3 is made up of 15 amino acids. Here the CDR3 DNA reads TGTGCCAGCAGTTACACCCGGACAGGGGGCTACGAGCAGTACTTC. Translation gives CASSYTRTGGYEQYF.

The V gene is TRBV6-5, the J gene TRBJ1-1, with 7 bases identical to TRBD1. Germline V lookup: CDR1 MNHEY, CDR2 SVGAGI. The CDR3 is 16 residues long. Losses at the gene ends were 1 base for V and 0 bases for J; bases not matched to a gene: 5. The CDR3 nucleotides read TGTGCCAGCAGTTACTTCAGACAGGGTGTGAACACTGAAGCTTTCTTT. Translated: CASSYFRQGVNTEAFF.

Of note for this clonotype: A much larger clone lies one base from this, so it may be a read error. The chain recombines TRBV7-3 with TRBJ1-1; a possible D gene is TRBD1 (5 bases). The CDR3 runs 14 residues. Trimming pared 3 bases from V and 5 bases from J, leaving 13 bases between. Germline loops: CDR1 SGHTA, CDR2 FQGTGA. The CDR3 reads CASSLQGPGTEAFF. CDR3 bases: TGTGCCAGCAGCTTGCAGGGTCCGGGGACTGAAGCTTTCTTT.

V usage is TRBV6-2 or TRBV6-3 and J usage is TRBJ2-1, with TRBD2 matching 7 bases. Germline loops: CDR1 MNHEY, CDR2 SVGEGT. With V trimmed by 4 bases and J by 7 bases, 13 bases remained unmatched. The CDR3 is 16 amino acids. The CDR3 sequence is CASSSTQAGIRNEQFF. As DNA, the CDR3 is TGTGCCAGCAGTTCGACCCAAGCGGGGATCCGGAATGAGCAGTTCTTC.

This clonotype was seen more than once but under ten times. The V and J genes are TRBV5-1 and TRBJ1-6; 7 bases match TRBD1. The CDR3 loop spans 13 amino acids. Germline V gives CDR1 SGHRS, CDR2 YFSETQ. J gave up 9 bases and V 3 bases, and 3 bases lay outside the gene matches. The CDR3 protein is CASSWDRISPLHF. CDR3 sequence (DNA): TGCGCCAGCAGCTGGGACAGAATTTCACCCCTCCACTTT.

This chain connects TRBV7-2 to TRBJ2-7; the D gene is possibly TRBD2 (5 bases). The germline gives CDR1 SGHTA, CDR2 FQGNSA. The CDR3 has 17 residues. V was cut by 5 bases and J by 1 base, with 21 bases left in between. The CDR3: CASSKGIGGQVSYEQYF. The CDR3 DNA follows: TGTGCCAGCAGCAAGGGTATTGGCGGGCAAGTATCCTACGAGCAGTACTTC.

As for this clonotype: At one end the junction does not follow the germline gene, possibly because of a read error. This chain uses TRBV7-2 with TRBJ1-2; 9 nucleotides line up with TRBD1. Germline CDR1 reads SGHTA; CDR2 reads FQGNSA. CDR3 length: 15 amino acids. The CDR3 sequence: CASSQTGGESYGYSF. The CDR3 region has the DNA TGTGCCAGCAGCCAGACAGGGGGGGAATCCTATGGCTACTCCTTC.

The DNA of the CDR3 is TGTGCCAGCAGGAGCCTCGGCGAGCAGTACTTC. It yields the protein CASRSLGEQYF. The chain couples TRBV2 to TRBJ2-7; no reliable D call. Trimming left V 6 bases short and J 6 bases short, with 9 bases between. The CDR3 totals 11 residues. Germline V CDR1 and CDR2: SNHLY, FYNNEI. Variable domain in full (rest from reference TRBV2 and TRBJ2-7): EPEVTQTPSHQVTQMGQEVILRCVPISNHLYFYWYRQILGQKVEFLVSFYNNEISEKSEIFDDQFSVERPDGSNFTLKIRSTKLEDSAMYFCASRSLGEQYFGPGTRLTVT.

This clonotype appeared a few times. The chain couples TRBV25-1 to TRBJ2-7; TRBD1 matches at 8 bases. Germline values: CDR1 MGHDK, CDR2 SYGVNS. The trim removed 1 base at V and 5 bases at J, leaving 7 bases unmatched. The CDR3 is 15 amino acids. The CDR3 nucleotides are TGTGCCAGCAGTGAATCGGGACAGGTGTTCCACGAGCAGTACTTC. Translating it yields CASSESGQVFHEQYF.